This TCR beta chain was retrieved from a study of graft-versus-host responses after intestinal transplantation (dated by TCRdb to about 2021). About the full investigation: Multivisceral, liver-intestinal, or isolated intestinal transplants were received by the recipients. Every recipient was given anti-thymocyte globulin induction, then maintenance tacrolimus and steroids for about three years. After intestinal transplantation, graft-versus-host and host-versus-graft alloreactive T cell clones were followed in the graft, circulation and bone marrow using bulk TCR-beta CDR3 sequencing. Alloreactive clones were identified by sequencing pre-transplant mixed lymphocyte reaction products and comparing these products with unstimulated pre-transplant donor and recipient T cells. The cohort enrolled 20 to 30 intestinal transplant recipients, one of whom was a retransplant, and a few patients without pretransplant specimens were excluded. Donor T cell macrochimerism was defined as a peak of at least 4% donor T cells among recipient peripheral blood mononuclear cells. Rather than going through the commercial service, samples from three later patients were sequenced in-house on an Illumina MiSeq and processed with MiXCR.

Here V drops 0 bases and J drops 6 bases, and the junction holds 23 bases not matched to any gene. The germline V gene (reference sequence) supplies CDR1 LNHNV and CDR2 YYDKDF. From the cysteine through the phenylalanine, the CDR3 covers 21 amino acids. Solely the CDR3 DNA is kept, with 63 bases framed from the first base. Concerning this clone: Which antigen it targets is not known. Per-base qualities were not stored, and no clone one base away is much larger.

Library method: the immunoSEQ multiplex PCR assay. For most patients, genomic DNA was isolated with the Qiagen DNeasy Blood and Tissue Kit and sent frozen to Adaptive Biotechnologies for TCR sequencing. Adaptive Biotechnologies carried out high-throughput TCR-beta CDR3 sequencing of genomic DNA for most patients. The authors' pipeline ran thus. TCR sequencing data for around 20 patients were retrieved from Adaptive's ImmunoSEQ software; a few other patients were processed with MiXCR and VDJtools. To correct CD4 versus CD8 sorting errors, sequences present in both subsets at a frequency ratio below 5:1 were removed. CDR3 nucleotide sequences shared between donor and recipient were removed because the origin of such sequences could not be assigned. Alloreactive clones required at least 2-fold expansion over unstimulated cells and minimum CFSE-low frequency of 0.002% (template counts) or 0.001% (read counts). Clones detected in sequenced pre-transplant spleen, lymph node, or MLR CFSE-low populations of the donor or recipient were defined as mappable. The cumulative frequency of alloreactive clones was calculated as a percentage of all sequences, weighted by copy number. TCRdb stores this immuneACCESS table with in-frame sequences only. Part of the clones is absent; in the studies checked, under half of the shortfall reflects unresolved V genes, and no reason is known for the rest. V and J calls and clone size come straight from that table; D and trimming were deduced from the DNA. Within this sample are some 84,000 clones, with roughly 80% of them counted one time only. Jointly, the top ten make up 0.83% of the sample.

Here is what the overall study found, with its caveats: Early after transplant, peak levels of circulating GvH clones were found to be associated with declines in HvG clones. GvH clones were found in recipient bone marrow, and some of the GvH clones appeared earlier in ileal mucosa or blood, which is consistent with an intestinal mucosal origin. In patients with donor T cell macrochimerism, the allografts had high GvH to HvG T cell clonal ratios. The relatively low number and heterogeneity of intestinal transplant patients limited the conclusions.

This specimen's time point label, interpreted: cells obtained before transplantation from donor or recipient. CD3+CD4+ and CD3+CD8+ populations were FACS-sorted from unstimulated pre-transplant donor and recipient cells taken from spleen or lymph nodes. The source was unstimulated CD4+ T cells sorted from spleen or lymph node cells, collected before intestinal transplant. This TCR was sampled from a human donor who received an intestinal transplant. The chain is made from TRBV15 and TRBJ2-5, with 9 central nucleotides matching TRBD2. The CDR3 protein is CATSRDDAYEGRREGIKTQYF. The DNA reads TGTGCCACCAGCAGAGATGACGCTTATGAGGGTCGGCGGGAGGGGATTAAGACCCAGTACTTC.